A single sample is the source of the 17 T cell receptor beta chains below, sequenced in a study of a mutant IDH1 vaccine in newly diagnosed glioma. Method: immunoSEQ multiplex PCR; TCRdb's copy keeps in-frame clones and lacks some. Among around 50,000 clones, roughly 84% were seen once, and the ten largest hold around 4.7%. These receptors' antigens are unknown. The time point: week 47, end of study. Every vaccination contained 300 ug of the mutant IDH1 20-mer peptide and was paired with topical imiquimod. The sample was PBMCs, taken from a glioma patient whose treatment included an IDH1 peptide vaccine. The receptor source for this set is a woman aged 25 to 39 with glioma. Some clones in this sample may be carry-over from other donors' samples.

The chain employs TRBV4-1 and TRBJ2-7; D is undetermined. Germline CDR1 MGHRA, CDR2 YSYEKL. V was cut by 0 bases and J by 3 bases, with 0 bases left in between. CDR3 length: 11 residues. CDR3 protein: CASSQDYEQYF. The CDR3 region has the DNA TGCGCCAGCAGCCAAGACTACGAGCAGTACTTC.

V is TRBV14 and J is TRBJ2-3; D possibly corresponds to TRBD2 (5 bases). Germline CDR1 and CDR2: SGHDN and FVKESK. This CDR3 is built from 16 residues. Trimming removed 1 base at V and 6 bases at J, with 17 bases between. The CDR3, as DNA: TGTGCCAGCAGCCAAGGTCCGGGAACGAGGATCGATACGCAGTATTTT. Protein: CASSQGPGTRIDTQYF.

This sequence joins TRBV11-2 and TRBJ2-1; D ambiguous. Germline values: CDR1 SGHAT, CDR2 FQNNGV. This CDR3 is built from 12 residues. Trimming removed 5 bases at V and 6 bases at J, with 8 bases between. The CDR3 nucleotides are TGTGCCAGCAGCCGCTGGACCAATGAGCAGTTCTTC. Its protein is CASSRWTNEQFF.

V and J are TRBV29-1 and TRBJ2-7; D may be TRBD2 (6 bases). The CDR3 covers 13 residues. V was cut by 3 bases and J by 0 bases, with 9 bases left in between. CDR1 SQVTM and CDR2 ANQGSEA come from the germline V gene. The CDR3 sequence is CSVEAGNSYEQYF. Here the CDR3 DNA reads TGCAGCGTTGAGGCGGGAAACTCCTACGAGCAGTACTTC.

This chain uses TRBV30 with TRBJ1-5; the D is unclear. From germline, CDR1 is GTSNPN and CDR2 SVGIG (reference sequence). There are 12 residues in the CDR3. Trimming took 3 bases from V and 8 from J, leaving 11 bases between them. The CDR3 bases are TGTGCCTGGAGCCGGGGTTTGGAGCCCCAGCATTTT. Translated, it gives CAWSRGLEPQHF.

This clone was detected a few times. J is TRBJ2-5 and V is TRBV5-1; 8 bases fit TRBD1. Per the germline V gene, CDR1 is SGHRS and CDR2 is YFSETQ. The CDR3 extends over 15 amino acids. Trimming removed 2 bases from V and 4 bases from J; junction bases left unmatched: 7. CDR3 nucleotide sequence: TGCGCCAGCAGCTTAGGAGCCGGGACAGGAGAGACCCAGTACTTC. It specifies CASSLGAGTGETQYF.

The rearrangement links TRBV7-9 to TRBJ2-7, with 8 nucleotides matching TRBD2. The V and J ends lost 5 bases and 2 bases, in that order; junction bases with no gene match: 5. Germline assignment: CDR1 SEHNR and CDR2 FQNEAQ (reference sequence). The length of the CDR3 is 14 residues. In DNA, the CDR3 is TGTGCCAGCAGCCCCCCGGGACTAGCCTACGAGCAGTACTTC. Translated: CASSPPGLAYEQYF.

This chain uses TRBV7-9 with TRBJ2-1; TRBD2 aligns across 9 bases. Germline trimming cut 2 bases from V and 7 bases from J; bases unmatched to any gene: 6. In germline, CDR1 is SEHNR, CDR2 FQNEAQ (reference sequence). The CDR3 length is 15 residues. CDR3 in amino acids: CASSLIAGGPNEQFF. The CDR3, as DNA: TGTGCCAGCAGCTTAATCGCGGGAGGGCCGAATGAGCAGTTCTTC.

The CDR3: CASSRRGETQYF. The DNA of the CDR3 is TGTGCCAGCTCCCGGCGGGGGGAGACCCAGTACTTC. The chain recombines TRBV18 with TRBJ2-5, with 7 positions matching TRBD2. The V and J ends lost 6 bases and 5 bases, in that order; junction bases with no gene match: 3. The CDR3 runs to 12 residues. The germline V gene has CDR1 KGHSH and CDR2 LQKENI.

The J gene is TRBJ2-1, the V gene TRBV30; TRBD2 matches at 9 bases. This CDR3 region has 15 residues. J lost 7 bases, V lost 3 bases, and 10 bases had no gene match. Per germline, CDR1 GTSNPN and CDR2 SVGIG (reference sequence). The CDR3 is CAWSWSSGIKNEQFF. CDR3 sequence (DNA): TGTGCCTGGAGCTGGTCTAGCGGGATAAAAAATGAGCAGTTCTTC.

The chain employs TRBV7-2 and TRBJ2-5; possibly TRBD2 for D (6 bases). Germline loops: CDR1 SGHTA, CDR2 FQGNSA. V dropped 0 bases and J dropped 4 bases, with 6 bases sitting between them. The CDR3 has 13 residues. The CDR3 DNA is TGTGCCAGCAGCTTAGCGGGAGGAGAGACCCAGTACTTC. Residues: CASSLAGGETQYF. Full variable domain (missing parts from reference TRBV7-2 and TRBJ2-5): GAGVSQSPSNKVTEKGKDVELRCDPISGHTALYWYRQSLGQGLEFLIYFQGNSAPDKSGLPSDRFSAERTGGSVSTLTIQRTQQEDSAVYLCASSLAGGETQYFGPGTRLLVL.

The chain has TRBV28 and TRBJ2-6; no firm D call. The V end was cut by 4 bases, the J end by 0 bases, with 7 bases between. Germline lookup yields CDR1 MDHEN and CDR2 SYDVKM. The CDR3 totals 15 residues. The CDR3 sequence is CASSYGSSGANVLTF. CDR3 sequence (DNA): TGTGCCAGCAGTTACGGTAGCTCTGGGGCCAACGTCCTGACTTTC.

The J gene is TRBJ2-7, the V gene TRBV7-8; D is perhaps TRBD1 (6 bases). The CDR3 runs to 13 residues. The V end lost 5 bases, the J end lost 6 bases, and 14 bases lay between the germline ends. Germline V lookup: CDR1 SGHVS, CDR2 FQNEAQ. DNA for the CDR3: TGTGCCAGCAGCCGAGATGGGACATCCGAGCAGTACTTC. As protein: CASSRDGTSEQYF.

This clone was seen once. The chain couples TRBV7-9 to TRBJ2-1; tentatively, D is TRBD1 or TRBD2 (5 bases each). The CDR3 loop spans 12 amino acids. CDR1 is SEHNR and CDR2 is FQNEAQ in the germline V gene (reference sequence). Trimming left V 5 bases short and J 7 bases short, with 9 bases between. The CDR3 DNA reads TGTGCCAGCAGCCTGGGGACGAATGAGCAGTTCTTC. Its protein product is CASSLGTNEQFF.

This clone was found once. V and J are TRBV15 and TRBJ1-2; D unresolved. Trimming took off 3 bases at V and 7 bases at J, with 21 bases between the two ends. Germline V gene sequence: CDR1 LNHNV, CDR2 YYDKDF (reference sequence). The CDR3 contains 16 residues. Here the CDR3 DNA reads TGTGCCACCAGCAGTGAACTTCGAGGGCAAGGCGGTGGCTACACCTTC. Protein product: CATSSELRGQGGGYTF.

The V call is TRBV6-5, the J call TRBJ1-1; weak D call: TRBD1 (5 bases). Germline CDR1 is MNHEY and CDR2 is SVGAGI. This CDR3 spans 15 amino acids. V was shortened by 0 bases and J by 4 bases, with 12 bases between the two germline ends. The CDR3: CASSYSKGTFTEAFF. The CDR3, as DNA: TGTGCCAGCAGTTACTCGAAGGGGACCTTCACTGAAGCTTTCTTT.

Remarks on this clone: One end of the junction fails to match germline, which may point to a read error. The chain recombines TRBV6-5 with TRBJ2-7, with D possibly matching TRBD2 (5 bases). Germline V gene lookup returns CDR1 MNHEY and CDR2 SVGAGI. This CDR3 contains 13 residues. CDR3 sequence reads: CASSSTGTSTLEF. The DNA of the CDR3 is TGTGCCAGCAGCTCGACGGGCACTAGTACCTTAGAATTC.